One sample yielded the 9 T cell receptor beta chains listed below, sequenced in a study of cytomegalovirus exposure and HLA in healthy donors. Amplification used 60 Vbeta primers and 13 Jbeta primers. Here immunoSEQ multiplex PCR was the method, and the copy in TCRdb shows in-frame clones only, minus some. The sample has about 60,000 clones, about 71% seen once; the top ten hold less than 20%. Specimen: PBMCs. The receptors stem from an older woman in good health and CMV-seropositive.

There are a few counts of this clone. The rearrangement links TRBV5-1 to TRBJ2-1, with 8 bases identical to TRBD1. Looked up from germline, CDR1 is SGHRS and CDR2 is YFSETQ. The CDR3 is 14 residues long. V lost 1 base to trimming and J lost 7 bases; unmatched junction nucleotides: 4. The CDR3 region has the DNA TGCGCCAGCAGCTTGTCAGGGGGCTCGAATGAGCAGTTCTTC. Translated: CASSLSGGSNEQFF.

This clone was found a few times. V gene TRBV7-9 combines with J gene TRBJ1-2; the D gene is possibly TRBD1 (5 bases). The V and J ends lost 4 bases and 8 bases respectively, with 20 bases between them. CDR1 SEHNR and CDR2 FQNEAQ come from the germline V gene (reference sequence). The CDR3 loop spans 15 amino acids. In DNA, the CDR3 is TGTGCCAGCAGCTCATCAAAGGGGTCCTCTCGCGGCTACACCTTC. Translating it yields CASSSSKGSSRGYTF.

The V and J genes are TRBV12-5 and TRBJ2-6; D uncertain. The germline gives CDR1 LGHNT, CDR2 FRNRAP. This CDR3 contains 17 residues. Trimming left V 4 bases short and J 0 bases short, with 13 bases between. The CDR3 DNA is TGTGCTAGTGGTTCGCCAAACCAGATCTCTGGGGCCAACGTCCTGACTTTC. Amino acid sequence: CASGSPNQISGANVLTF. Complete variable domain (other parts from reference TRBV12-5 and TRBJ2-6): DARVTQTPRHKVTEMGQEVTMRCQPILGHNTVFWYRQTMMQGLELLAYFRNRAPLDDSGMPKDRFSAEMPDATLATLKIQPSEPRDSAVYFCASGSPNQISGANVLTFGAGSRLTVL.

This clone was observed a handful of times. In DNA, the CDR3 is TGTGCCAGCAGCCTACGGACAGGGGAGGGCGGGGAGCTGTTTTTT. Amino acids: CASSLRTGEGGELFF. The V call is TRBV7-9, the J call TRBJ2-2; 9 bases agree with TRBD1. This CDR3 has 15 amino acids. The ends lost 5 bases at V and 7 bases at J; junction bases unmatched: 8. Germline loops: CDR1 SEHNR, CDR2 FQNEAQ (reference sequence).

The chain combines TRBV28 with TRBJ1-5; D perhaps matches TRBD1 (6 bases). The germline CDR1 and CDR2 sequences are MDHEN and SYDVKM. The CDR3 has 13 residues. Trimming took 6 bases from V and 10 from J, leaving 16 bases between them. The CDR3 DNA reads as TGTGCCAGCAGAATCCCCGGGACAAGACCCCAGCATTTT. Encoded protein: CASRIPGTRPQHF.

The genes are TRBV7-2 and TRBJ2-7, with TRBD1 identical over 7 bases. V dropped 5 bases and J dropped 6; count of bases not matched to a gene: 7. Germline CDR1 is SGHTA and CDR2 is FQGNSA. The CDR3 is 13 amino acids. This CDR3 reads CASSTRQGFEQYF. CDR3 sequence (DNA): TGTGCCAGCAGCACCCGACAGGGCTTCGAGCAGTACTTC.

V usage is TRBV10-3 and J usage is TRBJ2-7, with D unresolved. V lost 6 bases and J lost 5, with 11 bases in between. The CDR3 has 12 residues. Germline loops: CDR1 ENHRY, CDR2 SYGVKD. The CDR3 loop reads CAIRADKDEQYF. The CDR3, as DNA: TGTGCCATCAGAGCAGACAAGGACGAGCAGTACTTC.

The rearrangement links TRBV2 to TRBJ2-7, with 7 bases matching TRBD1. The junction had 23 bases not matched to a gene; V was cut back by 10 bases and J by 2 bases. CDR1 and CDR2 from the germline V gene are SNHLY and FYNNEI. CDR3 length: 18 residues. The CDR3 nucleotides are TGTGCCACCACAACATGGGACAGTCGGCCCCTACGTCCCTACGAGCAGTACTTC. Translating it yields CATTTWDSRPLRPYEQYF. The full variable domain, its missing parts supplied by reference TRBV2 and TRBJ2-7, is EPEVTQTPSHQVTQMGQEVILRCVPISNHLYFYWYRQILGQKVEFLVSFYNNEISEKSEIFDDQFSVERPDGSNFTLKIRSTKLEDSAMYFCATTTWDSRPLRPYEQYFGPGTRLTVT.

The rearrangement uses TRBV7-8 and TRBJ1-4, with 7 bases that match TRBD1. Germline V gene sequence: CDR1 SGHVS, CDR2 FQNEAQ. The CDR3 covers 19 residues. V dropped 1 base and J dropped 0; count of bases not matched to a gene: 11. The CDR3 loop is CASSLELRTGVATNEKLFF. For the CDR3, the DNA is TGTGCCAGCAGCTTAGAACTCAGGACAGGTGTTGCAACTAATGAAAAACTGTTTTTT.